This paragraph reports one T cell receptor (beta chain). Per the germline V gene, CDR1 is SQVTM and CDR2 is ANQGSEA. This CDR3 has 15 amino acids. V lost 3 bases and J 2 bases, leaving 14 bases between the germline ends. A multiplex PCR was run with 60 Vbeta primers and 13 Jbeta primers. TCRdb's table, derived via immunoSEQ multiplex PCR, lists solely in-frame clones and lacks some. The sample carries roughly 100,000 clones, around four fifths recorded once. The data were taken from a study of cytomegalovirus exposure and HLA in healthy donors. Material for sequencing was PBMCs. The chain joins TRBV29-1 to TRBJ2-1; possibly TRBD2 for D (6 bases). The clonotype was recovered from a woman aged 40-49 years in good health and CMV-seropositive. DNA of the CDR3: TGCAGCGTTGAGCTTCGGGGGACCACCTACAATGAGCAGTTCTTC. This translates into CSVELRGTTYNEQFF.